A single sample gave rise to the 17 T cell receptor beta chains below, sequenced in a study of monozygotic twins with inflammatory bowel disease. TCRdb reprocessed the 5' RACE reads and reports one entry per CDR3 protein, with no DNA. The sample table sets out around 210,000 distinct CDR3 sequences. Sequencing input: blood. Receptor source: a human donor with ulcerative colitis or Crohn's disease, or a healthy co-twin of an affected twin (not recorded which).

The chain links TRBV6-5 to TRBJ2-1; without DNA, the TCRdb call of TRBD2 cannot be checked. Germline V CDR1 and CDR2: MNHEY, SVGAGI. The CDR3 consists of 13 residues. The CDR3 sequence: CASSYSQAVEQFF.

The rearrangement joins TRBV7-2 to TRBJ2-1. The CDR3 totals 13 residues. Germline V gene data show CDR1 as SGHTA and CDR2 as FQGNSA. The CDR3 reads CASSLEPSHEQFF.

V usage is TRBV12-3 or TRBV12-4 and J usage is TRBJ2-2; TCRdb lists TRBD1, though no DNA is available to test this call. The CDR3 covers 14 residues. The CDR3 reads CASRPGRDTGELFF.

CDR3 region: CASSHLQGLSSHGYTF. This rearrangement joins TRBV28 to TRBJ1-2; TCRdb outputs TRBD1, but without DNA this stays unchecked. CDR3 size: 16 residues. Germline CDR1 and CDR2: MDHEN and SYDVKM.

CDR3 in amino acids: CASIEYPDRTNNSPLHF. This sequence joins TRBV7-2 and TRBJ1-6; the TCRdb D gene call, TRBD1, has no DNA to confirm it. This CDR3 has 17 residues. The germline V gene encodes CDR1 SGHTA and CDR2 FQGNSA.

V usage is TRBV6-5 and J usage is TRBJ2-7. CDR1 and CDR2 (germline): MNHEY, SVGAGI. CDR3 length equals 15 residues. CDR3 sequence reads: CASSYSKHFSYEQYF.

The chain recombines TRBV6-5 with TRBJ1-1. This CDR3 region has 14 residues. CDR1 MNHEY and CDR2 SVGAGI come from the germline V gene. CDR3 amino acids: CASSYKAFNTEAFF.

This rearrangement joins TRBV5-1 to TRBJ2-3; the TRBD1 assignment by TCRdb is unverifiable without DNA. Germline lookup yields CDR1 SGHRS and CDR2 YFSETQ. The CDR3 extends over 14 amino acids. CDR3 amino acids: CASSIGQGADTQYF.

The CDR3 spells CAWSVPREGGKTGELFF. V usage is TRBV30 and J usage is TRBJ2-2; checking the TCRdb D call of TRBD1 is not possible without DNA. In germline, CDR1 is GTSNPN, CDR2 SVGIG (reference sequence). There are 17 residues in the CDR3.

The chain links TRBV6-1 to TRBJ2-5. The CDR3 contains 12 residues. In germline, CDR1 is MNHNS, CDR2 SASEGT. CDR3 in amino acids: CASSLRKETQYF.

The chain links TRBV6-1 to TRBJ2-1; there is no DNA to check the TCRdb D call of TRBD2. CDR3 size: 19 residues. The germline V gene encodes CDR1 MNHNS and CDR2 SASEGT. The CDR3 is CASSPGGPIGLDPYNEQFF.

The chain recombines TRBV3-1 with TRBJ1-2; as DNA is missing, the TRBD1 call by TCRdb cannot be tested. In germline, CDR1 is LGHDT, CDR2 YNNKEL (reference sequence). The CDR3 spans 14 residues. CDR3 protein: CASSHWTMNYGYTF.

This chain uses TRBV30 with TRBJ2-1; TCRdb's assignment of TRBD1 cannot be checked, as there is no DNA. The germline V gene encodes CDR1 GTSNPN and CDR2 SVGIG (reference sequence). This CDR3 has 15 residues. The CDR3 loop is CAWSPPTSTYNEQFF.

The genes are TRBV4-2 and TRBJ2-2; absent DNA, TCRdb's TRBD1 call cannot be checked. Looked up from germline, CDR1 is LGHNA and CDR2 is YNFKEQ. CDR3 length: 16 residues. The CDR3: CASSPRGAGNTGELFF.

The chain has TRBV7-8 and TRBJ1-5; TCRdb proposes TRBD1, but this gene call is untestable without DNA. CDR1 is SGHVS and CDR2 is FQNEAQ in the germline V gene. CDR3 size: 17 residues. CDR3 loop: CASSLVGGYYSNQPQHF.

The chain joins TRBV30 to TRBJ1-5; TCRdb names TRBD1, which stays unverified in the absence of DNA. The CDR3 has 15 amino acids. Germline loops: CDR1 GTSNPN, CDR2 SVGIG (reference sequence). CDR3 loop: CAWSDRQGMWQPQHF.

V usage is TRBV7-8 and J usage is TRBJ1-1; TCRdb's D call of TRBD1 is untestable without DNA. This CDR3 has 15 amino acids. Germline assignment: CDR1 SGHVS and CDR2 FQNEAQ. The CDR3 sequence is CASSSAGGLGTEAFF. The complete variable domain, with remaining parts taken from reference TRBV7-8 and TRBJ1-1, reads GAGVSQSPRYKVAKRGQDVALRCDPISGHVSLFWYQQALGQGPEFLTYFQNEAQLDKSGLPSDRFFAERPEGSVSTLKIQRTQQEDSAVYLCASSSAGGLGTEAFFGQGTRLTVV.